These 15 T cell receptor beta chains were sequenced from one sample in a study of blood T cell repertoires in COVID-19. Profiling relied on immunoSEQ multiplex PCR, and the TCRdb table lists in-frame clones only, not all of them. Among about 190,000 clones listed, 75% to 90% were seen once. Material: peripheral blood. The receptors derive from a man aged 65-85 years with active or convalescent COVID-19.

The CDR3 DNA sequence: TGTGCCAGTAGTGGAACGGACAGGGGTAAGCAGGGCAATCAGCCCCAGCATTTT. It codes for CASSGTDRGKQGNQPQHF. The chain recombines TRBV19 with TRBJ1-5; the match to TRBD1 covers 9 bases. J gave up 2 bases and V 5 bases, and 13 bases lay outside the gene matches. The length of the CDR3 is 18 residues. In germline, CDR1 is LNHDA, CDR2 SQIVND (reference sequence).

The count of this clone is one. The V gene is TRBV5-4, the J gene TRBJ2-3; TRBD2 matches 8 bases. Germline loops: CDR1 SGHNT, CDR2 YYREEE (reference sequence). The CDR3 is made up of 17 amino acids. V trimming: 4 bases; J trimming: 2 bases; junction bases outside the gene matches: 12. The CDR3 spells CASSAGGARSITDTQYF. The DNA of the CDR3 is TGTGCCAGCAGCGCGGGAGGCGCGCGATCGATCACAGATACGCAGTATTTT. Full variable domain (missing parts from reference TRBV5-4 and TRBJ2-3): ETGVTQSPTHLIKTRGQQVTLRCSSQSGHNTVSWYQQALGQGPQFIFQYYREEENGRGNFPPRFSGLQFPNYSSELNVNALELDDSALYLCASSAGGARSITDTQYFGPGTRLTVL.

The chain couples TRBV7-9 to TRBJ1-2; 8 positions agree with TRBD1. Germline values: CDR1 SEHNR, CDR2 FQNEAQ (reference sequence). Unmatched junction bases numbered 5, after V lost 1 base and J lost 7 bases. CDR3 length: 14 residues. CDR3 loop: CASSLGGTGGGYTF. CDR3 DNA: TGTGCCAGCAGCTTAGGGGGAACAGGGGGTGGCTACACCTTC. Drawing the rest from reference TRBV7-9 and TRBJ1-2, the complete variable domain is DTGVSQNPRHKITKRGQNVTFRCDPISEHNRLYWYRQTLGQGPEFLTYFQNEAQLEKSRLLSDRFSAERPKGSFSTLEIQRTEQGDSAMYLCASSLGGTGGGYTFGSGTRLTVV.

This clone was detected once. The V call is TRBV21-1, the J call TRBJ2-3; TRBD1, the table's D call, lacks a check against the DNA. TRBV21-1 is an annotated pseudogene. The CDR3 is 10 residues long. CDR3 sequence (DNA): TGTGCCACAGGCACAGATACGCAGTATTTT. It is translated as CATGTDTQYF.

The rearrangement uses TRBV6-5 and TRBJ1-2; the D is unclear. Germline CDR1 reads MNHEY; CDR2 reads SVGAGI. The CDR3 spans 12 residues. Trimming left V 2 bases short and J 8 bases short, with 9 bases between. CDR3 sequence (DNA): TGTGCCAGCAGTTACGAGGGCAGAGGCTACACCTTC. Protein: CASSYEGRGYTF.

The CDR3 DNA reads as TGTGCCAGCAGCTTAGCAACACGACAGGGGGCTAACCTATCACCCCTCCACTTT. It codes for CASSLATRQGANLSPLHF. The chain uses TRBV7-8 and TRBJ1-6, with 10 bases lining up with TRBD1. Germline values: CDR1 SGHVS, CDR2 FQNEAQ. V shed 0 bases, J shed 10 bases, and the junction held 12 bases outside the gene matches. The CDR3 runs 18 residues.

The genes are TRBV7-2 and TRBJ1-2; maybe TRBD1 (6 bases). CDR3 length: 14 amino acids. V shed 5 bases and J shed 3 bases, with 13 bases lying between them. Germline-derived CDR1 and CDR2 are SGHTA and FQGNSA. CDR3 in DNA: TGTGCCAGCAGCCCGGGCCAGGGGTACTATGGCTACACCTTC. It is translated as CASSPGQGYYGYTF.

CDR3 coding DNA: TGCGCCAGCAGCCAAGCCCTACTAGCGGGAGCGAAGGATGAGCAGTTCTTC. Amino acid sequence: CASSQALLAGAKDEQFF. This chain links TRBV4-3 with TRBJ2-1; TRBD2 agrees at 11 bases. J was trimmed by 8 bases and V by 1 base; bases with no gene match: 10. This CDR3 has 17 residues. CDR1 and CDR2 (germline): LGHNA, YSLEER.

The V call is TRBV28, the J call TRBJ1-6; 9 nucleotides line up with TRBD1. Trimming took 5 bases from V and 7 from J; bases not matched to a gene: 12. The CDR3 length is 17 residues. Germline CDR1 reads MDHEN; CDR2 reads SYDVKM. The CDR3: CASSPSRDRVGNSPLHF. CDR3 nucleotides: TGTGCCAGCAGTCCGTCCCGGGACAGGGTTGGGAATTCACCCCTCCACTTT.

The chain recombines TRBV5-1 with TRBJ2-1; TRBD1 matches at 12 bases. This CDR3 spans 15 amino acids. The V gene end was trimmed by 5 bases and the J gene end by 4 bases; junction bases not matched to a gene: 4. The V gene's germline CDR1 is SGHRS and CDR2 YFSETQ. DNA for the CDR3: TGCGCCAGCAGACCGGGACAGGGGGCTTACAATGAGCAGTTCTTC. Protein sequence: CASRPGQGAYNEQFF.

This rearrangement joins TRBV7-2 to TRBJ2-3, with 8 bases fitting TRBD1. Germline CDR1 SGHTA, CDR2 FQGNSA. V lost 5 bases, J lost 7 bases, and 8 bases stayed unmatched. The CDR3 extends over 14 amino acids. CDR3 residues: CASSLSTGVNTQYF. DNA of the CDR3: TGTGCCAGCAGCCTTTCGACAGGGGTCAATACGCAGTATTTT.

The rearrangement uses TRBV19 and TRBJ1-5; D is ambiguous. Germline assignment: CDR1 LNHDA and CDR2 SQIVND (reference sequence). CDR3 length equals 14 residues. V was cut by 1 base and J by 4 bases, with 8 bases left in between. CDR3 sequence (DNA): TGTGCCAGTAGTATAGCGAACGGGAATCAGCCCCAGCATTTT. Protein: CASSIANGNQPQHF.

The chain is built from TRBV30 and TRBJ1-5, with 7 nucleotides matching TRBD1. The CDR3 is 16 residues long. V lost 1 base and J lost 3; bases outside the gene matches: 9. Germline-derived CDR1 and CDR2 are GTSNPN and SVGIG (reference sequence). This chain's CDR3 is CAWSAKLTGNNQPQHF. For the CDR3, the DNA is TGTGCCTGGAGTGCAAAATTGACAGGGAACAATCAGCCCCAGCATTTT.

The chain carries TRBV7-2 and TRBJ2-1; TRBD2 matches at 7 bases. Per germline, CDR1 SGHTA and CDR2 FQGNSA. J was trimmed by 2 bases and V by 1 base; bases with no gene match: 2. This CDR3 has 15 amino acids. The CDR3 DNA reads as TGTGCCAGCAGCTTAGGGGGGGGACCCTACAATGAGCAGTTCTTC. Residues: CASSLGGGPYNEQFF. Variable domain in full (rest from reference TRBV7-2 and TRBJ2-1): GAGVSQSPSNKVTEKGKDVELRCDPISGHTALYWYRQSLGQGLEFLIYFQGNSAPDKSGLPSDRFSAERTGGSVSTLTIQRTQQEDSAVYLCASSLGGGPYNEQFFGPGTRLTVL.

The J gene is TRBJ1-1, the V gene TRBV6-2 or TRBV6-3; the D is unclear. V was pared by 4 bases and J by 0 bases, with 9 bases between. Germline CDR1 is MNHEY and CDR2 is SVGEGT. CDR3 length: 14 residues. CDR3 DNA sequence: TGTGCCAGCAGTTTGGGCAACATGAACACTGAAGCTTTCTTT. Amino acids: CASSLGNMNTEAFF.